The next 2 T cell receptor beta chains were all read from a single sample in a study of a mutant IDH1 vaccine in newly diagnosed glioma (dated by TCRdb to about 2021). The time point label on this specimen signifies: week 35, safety follow-up. Each vaccine dose, consisting of 300 ug of a 20-mer mutant IDH1 peptide in Montanide, was administered subcutaneously with topical imiquimod. Antigen specificity for these receptors is unknown. The library was produced with the immunoSEQ multiplex PCR assay. Entries here come from immuneACCESS through TCRdb and include only in-frame sequences with V and J called. Some clones fail to appear in such tables; in the studies checked, an unresolved V gene covers under half of the shortfall, and the cause of the remainder is unknown. The sample table holds about 27,000 clones, of which less than 90% were seen once. Of the sample, 30% to 35% is held by the ten largest clones.

The sequences come from PBMCs, collected from a glioma patient whose treatment included an IDH1 peptide vaccine. These receptors came from a young man with glioma.

The chain has TRBV5-5 and TRBJ2-1; TRBD2 matches at 7 bases. The CDR3 is made up of 16 amino acids. Trimming took 0 bases from V and 4 from J; bases not matched to a gene: 7. Germline lookup yields CDR1 SGHKS and CDR2 YYEKEE (reference sequence). The CDR3 sequence: CASSLEGGRRYNEQFF. CDR3 nucleotide sequence: TGTGCCAGCAGCTTGGAGGGAGGGCGGAGGTACAATGAGCAGTTCTTC.

This chain joins TRBV11-2 and TRBJ1-5; no clear D gene. Trimming pared 1 base from V and 3 bases from J, leaving 4 bases between. CDR1 is SGHAT, CDR2 FQNNGV, per germline. This CDR3 comprises 13 residues. CDR3 DNA: TGTGCCAGCAGCTTAGGGTTCAATCAGCCCCAGCATTTT. Its protein product is CASSLGFNQPQHF.